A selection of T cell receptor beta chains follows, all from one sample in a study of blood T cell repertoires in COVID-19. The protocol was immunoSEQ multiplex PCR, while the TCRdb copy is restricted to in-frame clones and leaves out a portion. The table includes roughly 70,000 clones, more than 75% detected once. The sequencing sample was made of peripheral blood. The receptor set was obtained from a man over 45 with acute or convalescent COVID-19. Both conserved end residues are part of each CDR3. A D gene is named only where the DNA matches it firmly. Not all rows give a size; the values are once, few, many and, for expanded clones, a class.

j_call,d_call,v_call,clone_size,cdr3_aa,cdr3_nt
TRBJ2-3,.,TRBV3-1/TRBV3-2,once,CASGRNTDTQYF,TGTGCCAGCGGGAGGAACACAGATACGCAGTATTTT
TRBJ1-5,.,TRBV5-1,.,CASSLGGGRQPQHF,TGCGCCAGCAGCTTGGGGGGAGGGCGACAGCCCCAGCATTTT
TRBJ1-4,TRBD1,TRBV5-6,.,CASSLAGTALNEKLFF,TGTGCCAGCAGCTTAGCCGGGACAGCTCTTAATGAAAAACTGTTTTTT
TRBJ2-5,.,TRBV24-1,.,CATSDPTPTGLETQYF,TGTGCCACCAGTGATCCGACCCCTACTGGGCTGGAGACCCAGTACTTC
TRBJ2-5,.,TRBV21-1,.,CANHGGLQETQYF,TGTGCCAACCACGGGGGGCTCCAAGAGACCCAGTACTTC
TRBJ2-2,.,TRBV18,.,CASSPRGTGELFF,TGTGCCAGCTCACCACGAGGCACCGGGGAGCTGTTTTTT
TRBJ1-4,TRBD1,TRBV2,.,CASSMGQRSEKLFF,TGTGCCAGCAGCATGGGACAGAGGAGTGAAAAACTGTTTTTT
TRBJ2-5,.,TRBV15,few,CATSLGQTRYF,TGTGCCACCAGCCTAGGACAGACCAGGTACTTC
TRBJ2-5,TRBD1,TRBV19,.,CASSTTGVATQYF,TGTGCCAGTAGTACCACAGGGGTGGCGACCCAGTACTTC
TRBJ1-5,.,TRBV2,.,CASRQSLTANQPQHF,TGTGCCAGCAGACAATCCTTGACAGCTAATCAGCCCCAGCATTTT
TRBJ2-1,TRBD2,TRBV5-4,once,CASSLESTSGRIGEQFF,TGTGCCAGCAGCTTGGAGTCGACTAGCGGGAGGATCGGTGAGCAGTTCTTC
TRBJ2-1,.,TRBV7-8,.,CASSLRVAALSYNEQFF,TGTGCCAGCAGCTTACGGGTCGCCGCACTCTCCTACAATGAGCAGTTCTTC
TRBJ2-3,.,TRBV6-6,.,CASSYRTGITDTQYF,TGTGCCAGCAGTTATAGGACGGGGATCACAGATACGCAGTATTTT
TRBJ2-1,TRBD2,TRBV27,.,CASSYTSGTRSNEQFF,TGTGCCAGCAGTTATACCTCCGGGACTAGGAGCAATGAGCAGTTCTTC
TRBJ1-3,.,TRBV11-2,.,CASSSWRAGNTIYF,TGTGCCAGCAGCTCATGGAGGGCTGGAAACACCATATATTTT
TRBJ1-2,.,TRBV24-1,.,CATHSLDYGYTF,TGTGCCACCCACAGTTTAGACTATGGCTACACCTTC
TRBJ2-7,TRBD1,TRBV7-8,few,CASSRLGGQGTNEQYF,TGTGCCAGCAGCCGCCTGGGGGGACAGGGGACCAACGAGCAGTACTTC
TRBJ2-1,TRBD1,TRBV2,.,CASRLGQGWNEQFF,TGTGCCAGCAGATTGGGACAGGGGTGGAATGAGCAGTTCTTC
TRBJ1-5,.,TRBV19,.,CASRGRVDNQPQHF,TGTGCCAGTAGGGGGAGGGTAGATAATCAGCCCCAGCATTTT
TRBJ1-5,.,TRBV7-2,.,CASSFRGGLGGNQPQHF,TGTGCCAGCAGCTTTAGGGGGGGGCTCGGTGGCAATCAGCCCCAGCATTTT
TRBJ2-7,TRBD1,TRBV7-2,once,CASSLVRGRYEQYF,TGTGCCAGCAGCTTAGTTAGGGGGCGCTACGAGCAGTACTTC
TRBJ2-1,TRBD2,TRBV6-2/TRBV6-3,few,CASSYSMEGTRRVGEQFF,TGTGCCAGCAGTTACTCGATGGAAGGGACTAGAAGGGTGGGGGAGCAGTTCTTC
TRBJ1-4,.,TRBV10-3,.,CAISTGSSNEKLFF,TGTGCCATCAGCACCGGTTCCTCTAATGAAAAACTGTTTTTT
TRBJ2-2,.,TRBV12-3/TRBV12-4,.,CASSLVANGELFF,TGTGCCAGCAGTTTAGTCGCGAACGGGGAGCTGTTTTTT
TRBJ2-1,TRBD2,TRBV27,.,CASSGRTYNEQFF,TGTGCCTCCAGCGGGAGAACCTACAATGAGCAGTTCTTC
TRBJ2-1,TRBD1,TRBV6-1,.,CASSESGTGHAQQFF,TGTGCCAGCAGTGAATCAGGGACAGGTCACGCACAGCAGTTCTTC
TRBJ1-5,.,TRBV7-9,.,CASSPGDFNQPQHF,TGTGCCAGCAGCCCAGGGGATTTCAATCAGCCCCAGCATTTT
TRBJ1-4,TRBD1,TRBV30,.,CATPGQGDEKLFF,TGTGCCACCCCGGGACAGGGAGATGAAAAACTGTTTTTT
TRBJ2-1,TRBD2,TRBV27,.,CASSSGLAGGHEQFF,TGTGCCAGCAGCTCGGGACTAGCGGGAGGCCATGAGCAGTTCTTC
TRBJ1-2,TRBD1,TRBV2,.,CASSVRTGGGYGYTF,TGTGCCAGCAGTGTTCGGACAGGGGGAGGCTATGGCTACACCTTC
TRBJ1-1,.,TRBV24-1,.,CATRGSGVTEAFF,TGTGCCACCAGGGGGTCAGGGGTCACTGAAGCTTTCTTT
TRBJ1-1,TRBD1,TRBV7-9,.,CASSSQGNEAFF,TGTGCCAGCAGCTCACAGGGGAATGAAGCTTTCTTT
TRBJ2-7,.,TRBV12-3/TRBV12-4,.,CASSPRLGGEQYF,TGTGCCAGCAGTCCCAGGTTAGGAGGGGAGCAGTACTTC
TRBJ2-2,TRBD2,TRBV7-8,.,CASSLELAGNTGELFF,TGTGCCAGCAGCTTAGAACTAGCGGGAAACACCGGGGAGCTGTTTTTT
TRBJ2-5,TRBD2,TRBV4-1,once,CASSQGTSGSKYF,TGCGCCAGCAGCCAGGGGACTAGCGGGAGTAAGTACTTC
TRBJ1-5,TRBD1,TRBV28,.,CASSRDRNQPQHF,TGTGCCAGCAGTAGGGACAGGAATCAGCCCCAGCATTTT
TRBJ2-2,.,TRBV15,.,CATTLGQNTGELFF,TGTGCCACCACTCTAGGACAGAACACCGGGGAGCTGTTTTTT
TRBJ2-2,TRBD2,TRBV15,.,CATSGGLANTGELFF,TGTGCCACCAGCGGGGGACTAGCGAATACCGGGGAGCTGTTTTTT
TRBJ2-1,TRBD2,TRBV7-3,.,CASSLGSGGAYNEQFF,TGTGCCAGCAGCTTAGGAAGCGGGGGGGCGTACAATGAGCAGTTCTTC
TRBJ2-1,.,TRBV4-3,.,CASSQDFAGGFFGLGANEQFF,TGCGCCAGCAGCCAAGATTTTGCAGGGGGGTTTTTTGGCTTAGGGGCGAATGAGCAGTTCTTC
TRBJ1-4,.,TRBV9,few,CASSAGGGYGEKLFF,TGTGCCAGCAGCGCTGGGGGGGGTTATGGTGAAAAACTGTTTTTT
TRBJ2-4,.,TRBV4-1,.,CASSQEGRGIYF,TGCGCCAGCAGCCAAGAGGGACGGGGGATTTACTTC